This T cell receptor (beta chain) originates from a study of monozygotic twins with inflammatory bowel disease. Germline V gene sequence: CDR1 SEHNR, CDR2 FQNEAQ (reference sequence). The CDR3 covers 16 residues. Using TCRalpha and TCRbeta cDNA, the researchers carried out two nested PCRs that lasted roughly 16 and 10 cycles. After re-calling the 5' RACE reads, TCRdb lists one entry per CDR3 protein, DNA absent. This sample's table reports a few hundred thousand distinct CDR3 sequences. The chain carries TRBV7-9 and TRBJ2-7; the D call from TCRdb, TRBD1, cannot be confirmed without DNA. This receptor was identified in a human donor with ulcerative colitis or Crohn's disease, or a healthy co-twin of an affected twin (not recorded which). The sample consisted of blood. The CDR3 is CASSLVGRGRSYEQYF. The variable domain in full, with the rest retrieved from reference TRBV7-9 and TRBJ2-7, is DTGVSQNPRHKITKRGQNVTFRCDPISEHNRLYWYRQTLGQGPEFLTYFQNEAQLEKSRLLSDRFSAERPKGSFSTLEIQRTEQGDSAMYLCASSLVGRGRSYEQYFGPGTRLTVT.